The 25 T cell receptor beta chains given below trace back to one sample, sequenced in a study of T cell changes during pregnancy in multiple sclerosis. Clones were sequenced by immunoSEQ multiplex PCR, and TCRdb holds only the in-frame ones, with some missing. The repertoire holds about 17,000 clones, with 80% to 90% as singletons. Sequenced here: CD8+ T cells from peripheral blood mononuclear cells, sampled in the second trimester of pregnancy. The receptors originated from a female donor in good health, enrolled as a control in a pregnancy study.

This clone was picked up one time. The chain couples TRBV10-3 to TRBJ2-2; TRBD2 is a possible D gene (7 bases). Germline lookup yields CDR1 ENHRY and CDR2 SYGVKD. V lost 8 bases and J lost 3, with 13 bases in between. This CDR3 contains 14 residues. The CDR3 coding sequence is TGTGCCATCGGGGGCCGGGGGGACACCGGGGAGCTGTTTTTT. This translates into CAIGGRGDTGELFF.

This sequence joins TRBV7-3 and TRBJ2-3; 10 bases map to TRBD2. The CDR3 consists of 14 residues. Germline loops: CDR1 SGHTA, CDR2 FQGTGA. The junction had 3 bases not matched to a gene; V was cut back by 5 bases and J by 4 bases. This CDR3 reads CASSPGLAADTQYF. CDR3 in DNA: TGTGCCAGCAGCCCCGGACTAGCGGCAGATACGCAGTATTTT.

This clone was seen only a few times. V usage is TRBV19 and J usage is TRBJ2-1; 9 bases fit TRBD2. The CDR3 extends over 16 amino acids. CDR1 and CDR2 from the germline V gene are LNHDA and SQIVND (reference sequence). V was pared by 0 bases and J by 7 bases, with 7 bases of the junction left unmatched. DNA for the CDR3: TGTGCCAGTAGTATAGACTGGGGGACTAGCTTTAATGAGCAGTTCTTC. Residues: CASSIDWGTSFNEQFF.

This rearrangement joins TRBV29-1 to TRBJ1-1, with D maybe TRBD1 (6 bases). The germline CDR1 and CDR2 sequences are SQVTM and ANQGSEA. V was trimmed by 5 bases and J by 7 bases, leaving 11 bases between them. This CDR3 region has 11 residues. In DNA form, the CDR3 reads TGCAGCGTTCCACAGGGTGTTGAAGCTTTCTTT. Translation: CSVPQGVEAFF.

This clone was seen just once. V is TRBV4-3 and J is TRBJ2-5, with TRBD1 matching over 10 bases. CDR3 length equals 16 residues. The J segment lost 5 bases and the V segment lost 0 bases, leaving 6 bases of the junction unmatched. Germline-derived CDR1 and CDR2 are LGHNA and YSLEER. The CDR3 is CASSQDAGQGWETQYF. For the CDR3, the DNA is TGCGCCAGCAGCCAAGATGCGGGACAGGGGTGGGAGACCCAGTACTTC.

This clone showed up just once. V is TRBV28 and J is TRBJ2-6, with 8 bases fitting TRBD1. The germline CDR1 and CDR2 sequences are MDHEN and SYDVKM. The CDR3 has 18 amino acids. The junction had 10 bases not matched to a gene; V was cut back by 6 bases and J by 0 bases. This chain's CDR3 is CASSFRDRPSSGANVLTF. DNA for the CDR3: TGTGCCAGCAGCTTCCGGGACAGGCCGAGCTCTGGGGCCAACGTCCTGACTTTC.

The DNA for the CDR3 is TGTGCCAGCAGTTACCCACAGGACCTGGATGGCTACACCTTC. It yields the protein CASSYPQDLDGYTF. This rearrangement joins TRBV6-6 to TRBJ1-2; D possibly corresponds to TRBD1 (5 bases). This CDR3 contains 14 residues. V was trimmed by 2 bases and J by 6 bases, leaving 13 bases between them. Looked up from germline, CDR1 is MNHNY and CDR2 is SVGAGI (reference sequence).

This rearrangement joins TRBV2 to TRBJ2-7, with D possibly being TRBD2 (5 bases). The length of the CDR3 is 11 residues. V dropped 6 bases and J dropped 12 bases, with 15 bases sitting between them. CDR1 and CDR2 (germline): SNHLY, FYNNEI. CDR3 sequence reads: CASSEIRDRYF. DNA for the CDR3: TGTGCCAGCAGCGAAATCCGGGATCGGTACTTC. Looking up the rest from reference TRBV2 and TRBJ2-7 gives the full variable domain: EPEVTQTPSHQVTQMGQEVILRCVPISNHLYFYWYRQILGQKVEFLVSFYNNEISEKSEIFDDQFSVERPDGSNFTLKIRSTKLEDSAMYFCASSEIRDRYFGPGTRLTVT.

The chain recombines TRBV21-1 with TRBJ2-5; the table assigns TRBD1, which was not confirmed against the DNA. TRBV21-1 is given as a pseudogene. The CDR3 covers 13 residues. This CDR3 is CASPQGVQETQYF. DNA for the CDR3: TGTGCCAGCCCACAGGGGGTCCAAGAGACCCAGTACTTC.

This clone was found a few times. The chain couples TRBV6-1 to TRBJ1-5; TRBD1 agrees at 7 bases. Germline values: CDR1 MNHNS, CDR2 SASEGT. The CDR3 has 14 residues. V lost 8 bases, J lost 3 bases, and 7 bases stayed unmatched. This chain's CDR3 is CASSFRGTNQPQHF. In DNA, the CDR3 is TGTGCCAGCTCCTTCAGGGGGACCAATCAGCCCCAGCATTTT.

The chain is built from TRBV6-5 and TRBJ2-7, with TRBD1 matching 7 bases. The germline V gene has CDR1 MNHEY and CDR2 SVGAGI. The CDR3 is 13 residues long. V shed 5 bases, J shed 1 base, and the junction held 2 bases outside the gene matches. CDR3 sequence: CASSPQGSYEQYF. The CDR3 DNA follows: TGTGCCAGCAGTCCACAGGGGTCCTACGAGCAGTACTTC.

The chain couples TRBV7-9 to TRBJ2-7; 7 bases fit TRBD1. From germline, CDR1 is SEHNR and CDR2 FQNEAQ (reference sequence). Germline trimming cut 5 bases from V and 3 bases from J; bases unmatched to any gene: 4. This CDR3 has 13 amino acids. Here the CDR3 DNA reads TGTGCCAGCAGCCGAGGGGACAGCTACGAGCAGTACTTC. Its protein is CASSRGDSYEQYF.

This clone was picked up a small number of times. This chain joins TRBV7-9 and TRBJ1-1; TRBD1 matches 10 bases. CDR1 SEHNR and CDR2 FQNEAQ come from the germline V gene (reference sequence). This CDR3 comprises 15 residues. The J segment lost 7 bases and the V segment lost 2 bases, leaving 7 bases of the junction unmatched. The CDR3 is CASSLSRQGAGEAFF. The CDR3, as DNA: TGTGCCAGCAGCTTATCGAGACAGGGGGCTGGTGAAGCTTTCTTT.

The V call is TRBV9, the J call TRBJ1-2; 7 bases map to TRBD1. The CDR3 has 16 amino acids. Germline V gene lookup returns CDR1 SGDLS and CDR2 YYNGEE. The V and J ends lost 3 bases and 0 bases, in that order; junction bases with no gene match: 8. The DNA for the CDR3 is TGTGCCAGCAGCGCCGGGACAGCGCTGACTAACTATGGCTACACCTTC. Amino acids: CASSAGTALTNYGYTF.

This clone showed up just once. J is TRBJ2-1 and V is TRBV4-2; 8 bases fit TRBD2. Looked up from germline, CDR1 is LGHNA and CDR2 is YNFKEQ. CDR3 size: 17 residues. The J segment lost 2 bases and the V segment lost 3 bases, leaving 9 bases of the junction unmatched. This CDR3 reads CASSQLRNSGAYNEQFF. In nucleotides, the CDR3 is TGTGCCAGCAGCCAGCTTAGAAATAGCGGGGCCTACAATGAGCAGTTCTTC.

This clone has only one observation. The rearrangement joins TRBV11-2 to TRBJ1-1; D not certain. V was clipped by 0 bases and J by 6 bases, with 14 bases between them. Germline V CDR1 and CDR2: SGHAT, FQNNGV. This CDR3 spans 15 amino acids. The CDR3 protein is CASSLEGRASPEAFF. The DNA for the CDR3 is TGTGCCAGCAGCTTAGAGGGGAGGGCTTCCCCTGAAGCTTTCTTT.

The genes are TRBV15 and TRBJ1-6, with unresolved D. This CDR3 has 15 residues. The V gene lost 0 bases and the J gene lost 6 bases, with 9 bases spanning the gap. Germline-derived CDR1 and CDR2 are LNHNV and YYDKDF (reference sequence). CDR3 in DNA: TGTGCCACCAGCAGAGATCGGGGATTTAATTCACCCCTCCACTTT. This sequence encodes CATSRDRGFNSPLHF.

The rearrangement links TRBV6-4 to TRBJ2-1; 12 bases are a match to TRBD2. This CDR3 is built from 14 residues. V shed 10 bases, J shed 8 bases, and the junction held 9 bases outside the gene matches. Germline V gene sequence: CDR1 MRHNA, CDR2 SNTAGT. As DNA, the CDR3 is TGTGCCACCTCGACTAGCGGGGGTGCGGATGAGCAGTTCTTC. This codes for CATSTSGGADEQFF.

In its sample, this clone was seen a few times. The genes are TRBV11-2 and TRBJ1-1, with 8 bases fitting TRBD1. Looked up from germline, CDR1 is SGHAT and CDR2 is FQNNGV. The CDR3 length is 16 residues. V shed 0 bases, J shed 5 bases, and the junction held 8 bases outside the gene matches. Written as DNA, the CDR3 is TGTGCCAGCAGCTTAGACCCCTTGACAGGGGCGACTGAAGCTTTCTTT. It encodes CASSLDPLTGATEAFF. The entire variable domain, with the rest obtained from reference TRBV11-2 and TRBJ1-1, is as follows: EAGVAQSPRYKIIEKRQSVAFWCNPISGHATLYWYQQILGQGPKLLIQFQNNGVVDDSQLPKDRFSAERLKGVDSTLKIQPAKLEDSAVYLCASSLDPLTGATEAFFGQGTRLTVV.

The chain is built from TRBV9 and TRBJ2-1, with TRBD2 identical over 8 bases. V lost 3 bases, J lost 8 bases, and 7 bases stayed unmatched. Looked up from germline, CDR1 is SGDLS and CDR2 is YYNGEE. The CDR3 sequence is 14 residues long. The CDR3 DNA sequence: TGTGCCAGCAGCGAGAGCGGGGGTACCGATGAGCAGTTCTTC. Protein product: CASSESGGTDEQFF.

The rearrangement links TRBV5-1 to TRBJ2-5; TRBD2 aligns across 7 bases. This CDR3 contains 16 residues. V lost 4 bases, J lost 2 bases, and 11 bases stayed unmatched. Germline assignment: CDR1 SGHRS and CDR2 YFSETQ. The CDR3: CASSLPAGDVQETQYF. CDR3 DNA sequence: TGCGCCAGCAGCCTCCCCGCGGGGGACGTACAAGAGACCCAGTACTTC.

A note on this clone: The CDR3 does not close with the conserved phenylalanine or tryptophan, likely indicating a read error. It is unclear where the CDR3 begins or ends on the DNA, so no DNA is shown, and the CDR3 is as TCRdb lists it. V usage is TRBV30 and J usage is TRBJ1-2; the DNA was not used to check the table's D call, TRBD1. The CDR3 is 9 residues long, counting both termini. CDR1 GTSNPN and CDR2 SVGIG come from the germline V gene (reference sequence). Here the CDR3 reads CAWDRAHLK.

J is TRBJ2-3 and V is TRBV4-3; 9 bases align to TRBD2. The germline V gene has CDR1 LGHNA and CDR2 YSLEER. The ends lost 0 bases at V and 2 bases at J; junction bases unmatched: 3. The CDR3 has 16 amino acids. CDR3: CASSQDLAGYTDTQYF. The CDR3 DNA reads TGCGCCAGCAGCCAAGACCTAGCGGGGTACACAGATACGCAGTATTTT.

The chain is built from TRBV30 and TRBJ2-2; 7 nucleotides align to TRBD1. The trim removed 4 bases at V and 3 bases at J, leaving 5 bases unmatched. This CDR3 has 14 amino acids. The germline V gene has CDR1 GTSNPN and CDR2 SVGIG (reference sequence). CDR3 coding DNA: TGTGCCTGGAAGCAACAGGGGTACACCGGGGAGCTGTTTTTT. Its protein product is CAWKQQGYTGELFF.

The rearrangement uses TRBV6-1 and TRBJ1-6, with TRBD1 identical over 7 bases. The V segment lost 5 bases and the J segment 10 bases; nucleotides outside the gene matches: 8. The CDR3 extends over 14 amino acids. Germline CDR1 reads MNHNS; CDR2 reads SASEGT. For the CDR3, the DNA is TGTGCCAGCAGTAGCGGACAGGACTCGTCACCCCTCCACTTT. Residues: CASSSGQDSSPLHF.